The 2 T cell receptor beta chains below come from one sample, sequenced in a study of T cells in Graves' hyperthyroidism and ophthalmopathy (dated by TCRdb to the late 2010s). Receptors were amplified or captured by multiplex PCR. Sequencer: Illumina HiSeq 2000. The TCR beta CDR3 regions were amplified from RNA transcripts. The TCR CDR3 was subjected to a first round of RT-PCR using the HTBI primer set and the Qiagen OneStep RT-PCR kit. Through fastp at Q25 and MiXCR, TCRdb rebuilt clones from the public reads, retaining in-frame beta chains. Identical CDR3 protein sequences are pooled into one entry, listed with their most common genes and DNA. The sample contains under 350,000 distinct CDR3 sequences, 20% to 25% of them found a single time. Over 45% of the sample is held by the ten biggest clonotypes. Sequencing used blood. These receptors were obtained from a woman in her fifties or sixties with Graves' hyperthyroidism.

With regard to this clonotype: Mismatch with germline at one junction end may stem from a read error. The V call is TRBV5-1, the J call TRBJ2-3; D not certain. CDR1 SGHRS and CDR2 YFSETQ come from the germline V gene. CDR3 length: 12 amino acids. Written as DNA, the CDR3 is TGTGCCAGCAGCTTCGGGCCAGATACGCAGTATTTT. Amino acid sequence: CASSFGPDTQYF.

The gene calls are TRBV3-1 and TRBJ1-4; 10 nucleotides agree with TRBD1. With V trimmed by 3 bases and J by 7 bases, 2 bases remained unmatched. The CDR3 runs to 14 residues. Germline CDR1 and CDR2: LGHDT and YNNKEL (reference sequence). Here the CDR3 reads CASSQTGGGEKLFF. The CDR3 bases are TGTGCCAGCAGCCAGACAGGGGGCGGTGAAAAACTGTTTTTT.